Presented here are 5 T cell receptor beta chains from one specimen sequenced in a study of shared clonotypes between healthy human individuals. Produced via immunoSEQ multiplex PCR; TCRdb's table is partial and in-frame only. Here the sample spans 2 million or so clones, 95% being singletons. The sample was naive CD4+ T cells sorted from blood. Subset indicated: CD45RA+ positively selected. The receptors shown here come from a man aged 18 to 30 in good health.

In regard to this clone: Within the sample, other DNA sequences also encode this same CDR3. The V gene is TRBV6-1, the J gene TRBJ1-1; D might be TRBD1 (5 bases). CDR1 is MNHNS, CDR2 SASEGT, per germline. This CDR3 region has 14 residues. V was pared by 4 bases and J by 2 bases, with 11 bases between. In DNA, the CDR3 is TGTGCCAGCAGTGTCAGGGAGGCAAACACTGAAGCTTTCTTT. Translation gives CASSVREANTEAFF.

This clone was found once. The chain employs TRBV7-2 and TRBJ2-2; D uncertain. V gave up 2 bases and J gave up 6 bases, with 13 bases separating them. This CDR3 has 15 amino acids. Germline V gene sequence: CDR1 SGHTA, CDR2 FQGNSA. As DNA, the CDR3 is TGTGCCAGCAGCTTAAGTCCGACTGCGGCCGGGGAGCTGTTTTTT. Translation gives CASSLSPTAAGELFF.

V is TRBV5-1 and J is TRBJ1-1; D ambiguous. CDR3 length: 13 residues. V lost 5 bases, J lost 3 bases, and 11 bases lay in between. Germline V gives CDR1 SGHRS, CDR2 YFSETQ. CDR3 sequence reads: CASRPDGYTEAFF. Written as DNA, the CDR3 is TGCGCCAGCAGACCAGACGGTTACACTGAAGCTTTCTTT.

This chain joins TRBV30 and TRBJ2-1; TRBD1 matches at 9 bases. Germline V gives CDR1 GTSNPN, CDR2 SVGIG (reference sequence). V was clipped by 5 bases and J by 6 bases; unmatched bases: 11. The length of the CDR3 is 15 residues. CDR3 protein: CAWAPRDRAVNEQFF. As DNA, the CDR3 is TGTGCCTGGGCCCCCCGGGACAGGGCTGTCAATGAGCAGTTCTTC.

This chain links TRBV5-5 with TRBJ2-5, with 8 bases fitting TRBD1. J was trimmed by 2 bases and V by 7 bases; bases with no gene match: 7. The length of the CDR3 is 14 residues. In germline, CDR1 is SGHKS, CDR2 YYEKEE (reference sequence). The CDR3 nucleotides are TGTGCCAGCGGAAGACAGGGGAAACAAGAGACCCAGTACTTC. It specifies CASGRQGKQETQYF.